This TCR beta chain was observed in a study of beta chain features in type 1 diabetes. Study-level information: All samples combined gave around 98,000,000 sorted cells for examination.

V lost 5 bases to trimming and J lost 5 bases, with 12 bases between them. The CDR3 extends over 13 amino acids. Germline V gene sequence: CDR1 SGHTA, CDR2 FQGNSA. What was sequenced were expressed TCRB transcripts, since all of the isolated RNA had been reverse transcribed. Some 3.3 million reads per sample on average were obtained from naive, central memory and regulatory T cell samples. TCRdb keeps only in-frame clones here, not all; method: immunoSEQ multiplex PCR. The sample consists of fewer than 200,000 clones, around 8.5% of them appearing once. In its sample, this clone was seen a few times. Input material: central memory CD4+ T cells from blood. The V and J genes are TRBV7-2 and TRBJ2-5; tentative D call: TRBD2 (6 bases). This sequence was found in a man between 18 and 29 years old in good health. In DNA form, the CDR3 reads TGTGCCAGCAGCCGGGGGTTCCGGGAGACCCAGTACTTC. Translating gives CASSRGFRETQYF.